Included here is one TCR beta chain sequence, with context. Produced via immunoSEQ multiplex PCR; TCRdb's table is partial and in-frame only. The sample comprises more than 40,000 clones, 90% of which are singletons, and over 4% rests with the top ten. Per germline, CDR1 MNHEY and CDR2 SVGAGI. CDR3 size: 16 residues. Germline trimming cut 4 bases from V and 4 bases from J; bases unmatched to any gene: 12. This entry is derived from a study of blood T cell repertoires in COVID-19. Study summary: In each case, the material was cDNA or gDNA derived from T cells, B-cell-depleted T cells, or PBMCs.

The chain carries TRBV6-5 and TRBJ2-5; 7 bases are a match to TRBD1. The sequenced sample was peripheral blood. This sequence was found in a man between 65 and 80 years old with acute or convalescent COVID-19. This CDR3 reads CASSFQSTGNSETQYF. The DNA for the CDR3 is TGTGCCAGCAGTTTCCAATCGACAGGGAACTCAGAGACCCAGTACTTC.